This T cell receptor beta chain appears in the sequencing data of a study of Ad26.COV2.S vaccination and SARS-CoV-2 variants. Study-level points and caveats: The TCR breadth and depth analyses may have produced an underestimate of total T cell responses. Comparable non-spike TCR breadth was observed in vaccine and placebo recipients.

The germline CDR1 and CDR2 sequences are KGHDR and SFDVKD. This CDR3 has 15 amino acids. J was trimmed by 7 bases and V by 4 bases; bases with no gene match: 7. As concerns this clone: The antigen is unknown.

Sequencing was performed with immunoSEQ multiplex PCR; in TCRdb, only in-frame clones are kept and a portion is missing. In the table there are over 85,000 clones, over 70% of which are singletons. The chain combines TRBV24-1 with TRBJ2-1; 9 bases map to TRBD1. The origin of this receptor is a human donor who had recovered from COVID-19. The sequencing here drew on peripheral blood, taken after recovery from COVID-19. CDR3 region: CATSDMGQGRNEQFF. DNA for the CDR3: TGTGCCACCAGTGACATGGGACAGGGCAGGAATGAGCAGTTCTTC.